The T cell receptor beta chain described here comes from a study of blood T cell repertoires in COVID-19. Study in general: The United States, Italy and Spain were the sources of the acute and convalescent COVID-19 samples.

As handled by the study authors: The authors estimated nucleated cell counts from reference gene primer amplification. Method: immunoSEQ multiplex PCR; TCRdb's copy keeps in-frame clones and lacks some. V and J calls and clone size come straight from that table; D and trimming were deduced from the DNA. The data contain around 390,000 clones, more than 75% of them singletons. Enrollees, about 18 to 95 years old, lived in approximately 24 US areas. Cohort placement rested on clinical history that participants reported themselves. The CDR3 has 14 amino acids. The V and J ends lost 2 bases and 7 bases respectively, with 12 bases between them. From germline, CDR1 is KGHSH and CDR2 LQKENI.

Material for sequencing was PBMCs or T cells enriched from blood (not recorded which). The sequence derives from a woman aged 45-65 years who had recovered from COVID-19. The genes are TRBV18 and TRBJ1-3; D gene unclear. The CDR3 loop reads CASSPTGNGNTIYF. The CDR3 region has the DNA TGTGCCAGCTCACCAACGGGGAATGGGAACACCATATATTTT.